A single sample is the source of the 10 T cell receptor beta chains below, sequenced in a study of cytomegalovirus exposure and HLA in healthy donors. The PCR ran on 60 Vbeta and 13 Jbeta primers. Produced via immunoSEQ multiplex PCR; TCRdb's table is partial and in-frame only. Altogether 110,000 to 150,000 clones are present, around 77% being singletons, with the ten largest covering approximately 2.1%. Sequenced input: PBMCs. Receptors were obtained from a man aged 25-45 years in good health and CMV-seronegative.

This chain joins TRBV6-5 and TRBJ2-7; D uncertain. This CDR3 is 14 amino acids long. Per the germline V gene, CDR1 is MNHEY and CDR2 is SVGAGI. Trimming cost V 6 bases and J 3 bases, with 15 bases left between them. The chain's CDR3 is CASRPPIGGYEQYF. CDR3 bases: TGTGCCAGCAGGCCTCCGATCGGCGGCTACGAGCAGTACTTC.

The V and J genes are TRBV5-6 and TRBJ2-5; D remains unclear. CDR1 and CDR2 from the germline V gene are SGHDT and YYEEEE. Trimming removed 4 bases from V and 3 bases from J, with 7 bases in between. The CDR3 sequence is 12 residues long. Here the CDR3 reads CASSLPKETQYF. The CDR3 DNA reads as TGTGCCAGCAGCCTACCAAAAGAGACCCAGTACTTC.

The V and J genes are TRBV5-4 and TRBJ2-1, with 12 bases lining up with TRBD1. CDR3 length equals 15 residues. Per germline, CDR1 SGHNT and CDR2 YYREEE (reference sequence). V trimming: 2 bases; J trimming: 7 bases; junction bases outside the gene matches: 4. The CDR3 loop is CASSFRDRGQNEQFF. In DNA form, the CDR3 reads TGTGCCAGCAGCTTCCGGGACAGGGGGCAGAATGAGCAGTTCTTC.

The rearrangement uses TRBV4-1 and TRBJ1-2; 8 nucleotides line up with TRBD1. The CDR3 totals 15 residues. The V segment lost 5 bases and the J segment 2 bases; nucleotides outside the gene matches: 7. Germline assignment: CDR1 MGHRA and CDR2 YSYEKL. DNA of the CDR3: TGCGCCAGCAGCAGACAGACAGGGGAGAACTATGGCTACACCTTC. This sequence encodes CASSRQTGENYGYTF.

This chain connects TRBV28 to TRBJ1-1, with a weak D call TRBD1 (5 bases). The germline V gene encodes CDR1 MDHEN and CDR2 SYDVKM. CDR3 length: 13 residues. The germline V and J ends were trimmed by 6 bases and 0 bases, with 8 bases remaining between them. CDR3 protein: CASSWTLNTEAFF. CDR3 coding DNA: TGTGCCAGCAGCTGGACACTGAACACTGAAGCTTTCTTT.

The chain has TRBV9 and TRBJ2-5, with a tentative D call TRBD2 (5 bases). There are 14 residues in the CDR3. Germline V gives CDR1 SGDLS, CDR2 YYNGEE. Trimming cost V 0 bases and J 4 bases, with 10 bases left between them. CDR3 coding DNA: TGTGCCAGCAGCGTAGCGAAAGGGAGAGAGACCCAGTACTTC. It encodes CASSVAKGRETQYF.

The chain combines TRBV10-1 with TRBJ2-5; D might be TRBD2 (5 bases). This CDR3 is 12 amino acids long. Trimming cost V 6 bases and J 1 base, with 6 bases left between them. CDR1 WNHNN and CDR2 SYGVQD come from the germline V gene (reference sequence). The CDR3 sequence is CASSRGQETQYF. The CDR3 DNA reads TGCGCCAGCAGCCGGGGCCAAGAGACCCAGTACTTC.

V is TRBV19 and J is TRBJ1-2, with TRBD1 matching 7 bases. The CDR3 covers 18 residues. The germline CDR1 and CDR2 sequences are LNHDA and SQIVND (reference sequence). Trimming at V came to 6 bases and at J to 4 bases, leaving 20 bases not matched to a gene. The CDR3, as DNA: TGTGCCAGTAGGTTAAGCTCGGACAGGCTCCAACTGCTCTATGGCTACACCTTC. This gives the protein CASRLSSDRLQLLYGYTF.

V and J are TRBV5-1 and TRBJ2-1; TRBD2 matches at 12 bases. The germline V gene encodes CDR1 SGHRS and CDR2 YFSETQ. The V and J ends lost 0 bases and 3 bases, in that order; junction bases with no gene match: 10. The CDR3 extends over 19 amino acids. The CDR3 DNA reads TGCGCCAGCAGCTTGGAGGGACTAGCGGGCTCGCGGGGCTACAATGAGCAGTTCTTC. Amino acids: CASSLEGLAGSRGYNEQFF.

This clone is a singleton in its sample. The V call is TRBV5-4, the J call TRBJ2-1, with 8 bases fitting TRBD1. CDR1 and CDR2 (germline): SGHNT, YYREEE (reference sequence). V was clipped by 4 bases and J by 5 bases; unmatched bases: 8. This CDR3 comprises 15 residues. The DNA of the CDR3 is TGTGCCAGCAGCCGGACAGGGATTTATCACAATGAGCAGTTCTTC. Protein: CASSRTGIYHNEQFF.